A single sample is the source of the 27 T cell receptor beta chains below, sequenced in a study of CD8 T cells in Susac syndrome. An input of roughly 0.5 to 1 ug of RNA was subjected to reverse transcription using random hexamers. TCRdb itself ran the immunoSEQ multiplex PCR reads through MiXCR, one entry per CDR3 protein. The profile shows 150,000 to 160,000 distinct CDR3 sequences, approximately 95% of them singletons. The sequenced sample consisted of CD4+ T cells from PBMCs. Receptor source: a human donor with Susac syndrome.

The CDR3 DNA is TGTGCCAGCACGGCGGGGGGGCCCTTGAATGAGCAGTTCTTC. It yields the protein CASTAGGPLNEQFF. The chain recombines TRBV28 with TRBJ2-1; 9 bases are shared with TRBD2. Germline values: CDR1 MDHEN, CDR2 SYDVKM. Trimming cost V 7 bases and J 7 bases; bases outside gene matches: 8. The CDR3 is made up of 14 amino acids.

In its sample, this clonotype was seen once. The chain is built from TRBV20-1 and TRBJ2-3; no clear D. Germline assignment: CDR1 DFQATT and CDR2 SNEGSKA (reference sequence). This CDR3 has 12 residues. V shed 0 bases and J shed 0 bases, with 1 base lying between them. CDR3 residues: CSARESTDTQYF. In DNA form, the CDR3 reads TGCAGTGCTAGAGAGAGCACAGATACGCAGTATTTT.

The V gene is TRBV5-4, the J gene TRBJ2-5; D perhaps matches TRBD1 (6 bases). V lost 2 bases and J lost 1, with 9 bases in between. This CDR3 contains 14 residues. CDR1 and CDR2 from the germline V gene are SGHNT and YYREEE (reference sequence). The CDR3, as DNA: TGTGCCAGCAGCTTTGACAGGTTCCAAGAGACCCAGTACTTC. As protein: CASSFDRFQETQYF.

This clonotype was observed a single time. V is TRBV15 and J is TRBJ2-3; D might be TRBD2 (5 bases). Trimming stripped 0 bases from V and 2 bases from J, with 9 bases between. The CDR3 runs 15 residues. Germline V CDR1 and CDR2: LNHNV, YYDKDF (reference sequence). The CDR3: CATSRDGLPTDTQYF. Here the CDR3 DNA reads TGTGCCACCAGCAGAGATGGACTCCCCACAGATACGCAGTATTTT.

The V call is TRBV7-2, the J call TRBJ1-5; D remains ambiguous. V dropped 3 bases and J dropped 3 bases, with 6 bases sitting between them. The CDR3 totals 13 residues. Germline V lookup: CDR1 SGHTA, CDR2 FQGNSA. The CDR3 loop is CASSLIDNQPQHF. For the CDR3, the DNA is TGTGCCAGCAGCTTGATTGACAATCAGCCCCAGCATTTT. Together with reference TRBV7-2 and TRBJ1-5, the CDR3 gives the full variable domain: GAGVSQSPSNKVTEKGKDVELRCDPISGHTALYWYRQSLGQGLEFLIYFQGNSAPDKSGLPSDRFSAERTGGSVSTLTIQRTQQEDSAVYLCASSLIDNQPQHFGDGTRLSIL.

The chain recombines TRBV2 with TRBJ2-5, with TRBD2 matching over 10 bases. Trimming took 0 bases from V and 3 from J; bases not matched to a gene: 7. The CDR3 sequence is 17 residues long. The germline V gene has CDR1 SNHLY and CDR2 FYNNEI. The CDR3 here is CASSEALLAGDKETQYF. The CDR3 nucleotides read TGTGCCAGCAGTGAAGCGCTTCTAGCGGGGGATAAAGAGACCCAGTACTTC.

This sequence joins TRBV12-3 or TRBV12-4 and TRBJ1-2, with 7 positions matching TRBD1. This CDR3 comprises 13 residues. Unmatched junction bases numbered 9, after V lost 5 bases and J lost 9 bases. CDR3 residues: CASSARDRMRYTF. CDR3 DNA: TGTGCCAGCAGTGCTCGGGACAGAATGCGCTACACCTTC.

The genes are TRBV4-1 and TRBJ1-2; D is undetermined. The germline gives CDR1 MGHRA, CDR2 YSYEKL. V was trimmed by 0 bases and J by 4 bases, leaving 3 bases between them. The CDR3 extends over 12 amino acids. The CDR3 DNA reads TGCGCCAGCAGCCAAGATGTCTATGGCTACACCTTC. This sequence encodes CASSQDVYGYTF.

This sequence joins TRBV5-1 and TRBJ2-3; 10 bases agree with TRBD2. From germline, CDR1 is SGHRS and CDR2 YFSETQ. This CDR3 has 15 amino acids. After removal of 2 bases from V and 2 bases from J, the junction contained 2 bases not matched to a gene. This chain's CDR3 is CASSFLAGVTDTQYF. In nucleotides, the CDR3 is TGCGCCAGCAGCTTCCTAGCGGGGGTCACAGATACGCAGTATTTT.

V gene TRBV27 combines with J gene TRBJ2-7, with 11 bases matching TRBD2. This CDR3 region has 14 residues. CDR1 MNHEY and CDR2 SMNVEV come from the germline V gene (reference sequence). The ends lost 5 bases at V and 2 bases at J; junction bases unmatched: 2. CDR3 nucleotide sequence: TGTGCCAGCAGTAAACTAGCGGGGGCCTACGAGCAGTACTTC. Protein product: CASSKLAGAYEQYF.

The chain is built from TRBV25-1 and TRBJ2-1; no firm D call. CDR3 length: 12 residues. V was shortened by 3 bases and J by 8 bases, with 8 bases between the two germline ends. Germline CDR1 is MGHDK and CDR2 is SYGVNS. This CDR3 is CASSEGWDEQFF. The CDR3 DNA is TGTGCCAGCAGTGAGGGGTGGGATGAGCAGTTCTTC.

This clonotype was observed a single time. The CDR3 coding sequence is TGTGCCAGCAGTTTCAAGGGGGCGCACACCGGGGAGCTGTTTTTT. Translation gives CASSFKGAHTGELFF. V is TRBV12-3 or TRBV12-4 and J is TRBJ2-2, with 7 positions matching TRBD1. Germline trimming cut 3 bases from V and 3 bases from J; bases unmatched to any gene: 4. The CDR3 extends over 15 amino acids.

The J gene is TRBJ2-2, the V gene TRBV27; the D call may be TRBD1 or TRBD2 (7 bases each). There are 15 residues in the CDR3. The ends were cut back, 10 bases at V and 4 bases at J, with 19 bases in the middle. Germline V gene sequence: CDR1 MNHEY, CDR2 SMNVEV (reference sequence). The DNA of the CDR3 is TGTGCCACCCAAAAGGGAGGGGGCGGCACCGGGGAGCTGTTTTTT. It yields the protein CATQKGGGGTGELFF.

This clonotype was found once. The J gene is TRBJ2-4, the V gene TRBV20-1, with a possible D match to TRBD1 (6 bases). The germline V and J ends were trimmed by 3 bases and 9 bases, with 15 bases remaining between them. The CDR3 runs to 13 residues. Germline V gene data show CDR1 as DFQATT and CDR2 as SNEGSKA (reference sequence). In DNA form, the CDR3 reads TGCAGTGCTAGGTCAGGGGCCGAGGGCATTCAGTACTTC. Translated, it gives CSARSGAEGIQYF.

V gene TRBV29-1 combines with J gene TRBJ2-5; D call uncertain. V lost 2 bases and J 7 bases, leaving 5 bases between the germline ends. The CDR3 extends over 10 amino acids. Germline CDR1 SQVTM, CDR2 ANQGSEA. The CDR3: CSVEMGTQYF. CDR3 in DNA: TGCAGCGTTGAAATGGGGACCCAGTACTTC.

This clonotype was detected once. The rearrangement uses TRBV5-3 and TRBJ1-6, with D hard to call. TRBV5-3 is filed as an ORF, its function uncertain. V dropped 7 bases and J dropped 8 bases, with 13 bases sitting between them. This CDR3 has 13 residues. This CDR3 reads CARFPAPDSPLHF. The CDR3 DNA follows: TGTGCCAGATTTCCGGCTCCAGATTCACCCCTCCACTTT.

The V gene is TRBV29-1, the J gene TRBJ2-5, with TRBD1 matching 8 bases. Trimming removed 3 bases from V and 4 bases from J; junction bases left unmatched: 4. Per germline, CDR1 SQVTM and CDR2 ANQGSEA. The CDR3 has 13 amino acids. The CDR3 coding sequence is TGCAGCGTTGATGTAACAGGGGGAGAGACCCAGTACTTC. This codes for CSVDVTGGETQYF. Together with reference TRBV29-1 and TRBJ2-5, the CDR3 gives the full variable domain: SAVISQKPSRDICQRGTSLTIQCQVDSQVTMMFWYRQQPGQSLTLIATANQGSEATYESGFVIDKFPISRPNLTFSTLTVSNMSPEDSSIYLCSVDVTGGETQYFGPGTRLLVL.

V gene TRBV10-1 combines with J gene TRBJ1-2; weak D call: TRBD1 (5 bases). V was cut by 7 bases and J by 4 bases, with 16 bases left in between. Per germline, CDR1 WNHNN and CDR2 SYGVQD (reference sequence). The CDR3 spans 14 residues. CDR3 residues: CASIGGPLVYGYTF. Written as DNA, the CDR3 is TGCGCCAGCATCGGGGGACCCCTGGTCTATGGCTACACCTTC.

This clonotype was recorded once. The J gene is TRBJ1-1, the V gene TRBV29-1, with D unclear. Germline CDR1 SQVTM, CDR2 ANQGSEA. This CDR3 comprises 12 residues. V was trimmed by 4 bases and J by 0 bases, leaving 6 bases between them. The CDR3 sequence is CSVVFMNTEAFF. CDR3 in DNA: TGCAGCGTTGTGTTTATGAACACTGAAGCTTTCTTT.

The chain couples TRBV9 to TRBJ2-2; D remains unclear. Germline V lookup: CDR1 SGDLS, CDR2 YYNGEE. The CDR3 consists of 13 residues. Trimming cost V 3 bases and J 8 bases, with 11 bases left between them. CDR3 DNA sequence: TGTGCCAGCAGCGACACACGAGCGGGGGAGCTGTTTTTT. Translation: CASSDTRAGELFF.

The CDR3 sequence is CASSLGPDLYEQYF. The DNA for the CDR3 is TGCGCCAGCAGCTTGGGCCCAGACCTCTACGAGCAGTACTTC. This chain connects TRBV5-1 to TRBJ2-7, with D hard to call. This CDR3 region has 14 residues. Trimming pared 0 bases from V and 3 bases from J, leaving 10 bases between. Germline V CDR1 and CDR2: SGHRS, YFSETQ.

The rearrangement uses TRBV7-9 and TRBJ1-2; D not certain. CDR3 length equals 13 residues. V was trimmed by 7 bases and J by 8 bases, leaving 17 bases between them. Germline V CDR1 and CDR2: SEHNR, FQNEAQ (reference sequence). The CDR3 region has the DNA TGTGCCAGCACCGCTGGCATAGCCCTAGGCTACACCTTC. The encoded protein is CASTAGIALGYTF.

This chain's CDR3 is CASSRNYGYTF. The CDR3 DNA reads TGTGCCAGCAGTCGTAACTATGGCTACACCTTC. The rearrangement joins TRBV12-3 or TRBV12-4 to TRBJ1-2, with D unclear. V was pared by 5 bases and J by 1 base, with 2 bases between. This CDR3 contains 11 residues.

This rearrangement joins TRBV20-1 to TRBJ2-5; either TRBD1 or TRBD2 may supply D (5 bases each). The CDR3 runs to 13 residues. Germline assignment: CDR1 DFQATT and CDR2 SNEGSKA (reference sequence). Between the trimmed V and J ends, which lost 5 bases and 1 base, there was a span of 11 bases. The CDR3 loop is CSASGRSQETQYF. The DNA of the CDR3 is TGCAGTGCTTCGGGACGGAGCCAAGAGACCCAGTACTTC.

The chain uses TRBV7-2 and TRBJ2-3; D ambiguous. This CDR3 has 13 residues. V lost 5 bases to trimming and J lost 3 bases, with 9 bases between them. The germline V gene has CDR1 SGHTA and CDR2 FQGNSA. CDR3 nucleotide sequence: TGTGCCAGCAGCCTACAGCATACAGATACGCAGTATTTT. Protein: CASSLQHTDTQYF.

This chain links TRBV2 with TRBJ1-5; no reliable D call. Germline V lookup: CDR1 SNHLY, CDR2 FYNNEI. This CDR3 region has 14 residues. Trimming took 8 bases from V and 5 from J, leaving 16 bases between them. CDR3 in amino acids: CASCPSLNDQPQHF. CDR3 sequence (DNA): TGTGCCAGCTGCCCAAGCTTGAACGATCAGCCCCAGCATTTT. Filled out from reference TRBV2 and TRBJ1-5, the complete variable domain reads EPEVTQTPSHQVTQMGQEVILRCVPISNHLYFYWYRQILGQKVEFLVSFYNNEISEKSEIFDDQFSVERPDGSNFTLKIRSTKLEDSAMYFCASCPSLNDQPQHFGDGTRLSIL.

This clonotype has just a few counts. The chain couples TRBV7-2 to TRBJ2-1; 7 positions match TRBD1. CDR3 size: 14 residues. Germline CDR1 reads SGHTA; CDR2 reads FQGNSA. The V and J ends lost 5 bases and 7 bases, in that order; junction bases with no gene match: 8. CDR3: CASSPFRGWNEQFF. Here the CDR3 DNA reads TGTGCCAGCAGCCCCTTCAGGGGGTGGAATGAGCAGTTCTTC.